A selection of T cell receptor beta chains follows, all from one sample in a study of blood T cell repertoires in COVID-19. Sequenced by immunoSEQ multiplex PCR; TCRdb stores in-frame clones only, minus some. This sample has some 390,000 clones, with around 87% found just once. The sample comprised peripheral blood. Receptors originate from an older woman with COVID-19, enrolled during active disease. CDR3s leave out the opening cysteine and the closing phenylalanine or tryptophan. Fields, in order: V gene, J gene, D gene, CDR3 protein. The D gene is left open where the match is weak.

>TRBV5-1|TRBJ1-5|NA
ASSPGIGQGQPQH
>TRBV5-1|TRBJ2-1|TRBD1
ASSLARGPGLNEQF
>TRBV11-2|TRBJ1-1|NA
ATGLGRGLSRSGAF
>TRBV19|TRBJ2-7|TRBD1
ASSLVGQGLYEQY
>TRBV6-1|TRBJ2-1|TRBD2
ASSAWGIAGGQEQF
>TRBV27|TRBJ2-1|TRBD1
ASSLYDPGQGEF
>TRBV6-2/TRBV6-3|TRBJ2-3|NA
ASSPQRGAPGDTQY
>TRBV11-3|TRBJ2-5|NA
ASSLEGLSTQY
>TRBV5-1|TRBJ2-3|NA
ASSVYTGTTTDTQY
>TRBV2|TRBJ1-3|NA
ASKRDLVGNTIY
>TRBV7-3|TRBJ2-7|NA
ASSLGGINEQY
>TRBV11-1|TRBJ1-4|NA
ASSLRQANEKLF
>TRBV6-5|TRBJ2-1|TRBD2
ASISGGSYNEQF
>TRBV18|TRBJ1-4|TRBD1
ASRSDRINEKLF
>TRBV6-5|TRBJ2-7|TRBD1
ASSYSTGGYEQY
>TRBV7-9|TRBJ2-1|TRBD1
ASSLVGTGQDNEQF
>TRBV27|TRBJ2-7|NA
ASSMKLPGFGYEQY
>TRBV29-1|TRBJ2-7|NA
SVMSQSLSYEQY
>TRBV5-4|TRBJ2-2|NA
ASSPKGQNTGELF
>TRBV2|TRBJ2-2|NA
ASRTRGSNTGELF
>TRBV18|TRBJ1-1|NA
ASSPQEGGTEAF
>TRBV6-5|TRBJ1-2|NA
ASSYLRQVNGGYT
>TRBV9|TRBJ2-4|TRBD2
ASSVSAAVAGGQNIQY
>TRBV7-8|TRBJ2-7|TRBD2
ASSLEASGVLTYEQY
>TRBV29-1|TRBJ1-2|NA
SVEDLISGNYGYT
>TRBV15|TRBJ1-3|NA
ATSRDQNTIY
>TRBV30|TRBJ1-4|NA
AWSSPGRNKLF
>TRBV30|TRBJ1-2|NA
AWSRLTDYGYT
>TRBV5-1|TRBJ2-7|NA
ASGKGPPTYEQY
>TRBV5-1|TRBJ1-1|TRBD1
ASSFGGTANTEAF
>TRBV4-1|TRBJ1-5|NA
ASSQEGEVYSNQPQH
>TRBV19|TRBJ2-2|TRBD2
ASSTTLAAFTGELF
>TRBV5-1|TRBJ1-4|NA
ASSLLWNPGEKLF
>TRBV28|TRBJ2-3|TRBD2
ASRPGGASDTQY
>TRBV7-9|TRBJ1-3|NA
ASSSPRQADSGNTIY
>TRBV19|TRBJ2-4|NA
ASSISPTRGNIQY
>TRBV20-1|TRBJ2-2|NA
SALRSGELF
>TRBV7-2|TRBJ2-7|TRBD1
ASSPTGGAGEQY
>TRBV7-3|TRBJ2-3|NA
ASSLTGGTDTQY
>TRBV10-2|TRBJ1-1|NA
ASSESRQWSMAF
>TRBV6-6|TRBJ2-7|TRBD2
ASSYREGPYEQY
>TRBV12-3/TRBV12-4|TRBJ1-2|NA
ASRPGLYGYT
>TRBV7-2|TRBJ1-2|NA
ASSLGPGNDGYT
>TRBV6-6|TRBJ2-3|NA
ASSLGGAIDTQY
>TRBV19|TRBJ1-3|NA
ASRPTGSGNTIY